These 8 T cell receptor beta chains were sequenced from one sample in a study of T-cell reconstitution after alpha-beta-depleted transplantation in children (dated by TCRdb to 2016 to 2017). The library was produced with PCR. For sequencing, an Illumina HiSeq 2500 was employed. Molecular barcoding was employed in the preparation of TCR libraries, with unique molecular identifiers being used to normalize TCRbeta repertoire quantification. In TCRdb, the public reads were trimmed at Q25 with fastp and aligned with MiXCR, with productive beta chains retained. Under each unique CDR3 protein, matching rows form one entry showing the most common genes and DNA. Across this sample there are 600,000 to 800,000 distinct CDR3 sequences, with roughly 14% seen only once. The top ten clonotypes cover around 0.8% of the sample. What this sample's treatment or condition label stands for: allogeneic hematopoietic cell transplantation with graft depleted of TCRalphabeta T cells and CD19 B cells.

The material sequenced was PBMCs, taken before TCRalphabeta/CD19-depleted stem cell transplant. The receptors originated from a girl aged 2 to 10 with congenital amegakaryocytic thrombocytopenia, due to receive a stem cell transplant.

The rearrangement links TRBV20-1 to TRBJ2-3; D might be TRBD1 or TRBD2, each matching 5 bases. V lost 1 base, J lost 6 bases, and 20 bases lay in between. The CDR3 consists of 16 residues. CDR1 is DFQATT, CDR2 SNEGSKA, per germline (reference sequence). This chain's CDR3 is CSARGWDAVVRDTQYF. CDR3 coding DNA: TGCAGTGCTAGAGGTTGGGACGCAGTGGTGCGGGATACGCAGTATTTT.

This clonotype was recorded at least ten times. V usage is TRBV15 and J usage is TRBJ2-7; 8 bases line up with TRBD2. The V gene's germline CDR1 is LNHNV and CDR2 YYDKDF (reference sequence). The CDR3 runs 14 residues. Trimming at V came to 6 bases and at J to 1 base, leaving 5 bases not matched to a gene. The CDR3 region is CATSSGTVSYEQYF. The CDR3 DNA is TGTGCCACCAGTAGCGGGACGGTTTCCTACGAGCAGTACTTC.

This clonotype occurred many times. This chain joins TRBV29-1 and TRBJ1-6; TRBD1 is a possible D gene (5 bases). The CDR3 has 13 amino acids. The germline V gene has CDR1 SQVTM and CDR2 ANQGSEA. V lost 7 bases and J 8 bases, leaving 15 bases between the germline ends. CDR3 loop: CSAGRGDDSPLHF. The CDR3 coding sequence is TGCAGCGCCGGAAGGGGTGATGATTCACCCCTCCACTTT. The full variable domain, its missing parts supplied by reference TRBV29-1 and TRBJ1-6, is SAVISQKPSRDICQRGTSLTIQCQVDSQVTMMFWYRQQPGQSLTLIATANQGSEATYESGFVIDKFPISRPNLTFSTLTVSNMSPEDSSIYLCSAGRGDDSPLHFGNGTRLTVT.

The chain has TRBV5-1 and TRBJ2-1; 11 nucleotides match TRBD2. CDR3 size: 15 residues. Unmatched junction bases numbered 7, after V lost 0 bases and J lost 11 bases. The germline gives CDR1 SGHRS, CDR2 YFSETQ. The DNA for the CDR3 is TGCGCCAGCAGCTTGGCACTAGCGGGAGACGGTAAGCAGTTCTTC. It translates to CASSLALAGDGKQFF.

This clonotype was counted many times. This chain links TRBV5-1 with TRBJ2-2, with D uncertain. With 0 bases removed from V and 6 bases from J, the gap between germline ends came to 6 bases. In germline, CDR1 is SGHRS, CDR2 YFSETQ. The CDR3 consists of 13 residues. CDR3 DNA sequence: TGCGCCAGCAGCTTGGCCCATCCCGGGGAGCTGTTTTTT. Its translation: CASSLAHPGELFF.

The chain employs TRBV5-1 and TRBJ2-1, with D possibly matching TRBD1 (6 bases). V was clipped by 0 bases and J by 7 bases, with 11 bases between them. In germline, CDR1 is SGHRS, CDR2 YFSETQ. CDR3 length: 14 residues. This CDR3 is CASSLETGLNEQFF. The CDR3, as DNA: TGCGCCAGCAGCTTGGAAACAGGGTTAAATGAGCAGTTCTTC. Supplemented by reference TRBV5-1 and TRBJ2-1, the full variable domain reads KAGVTQTPRYLIKTRGQQVTLSCSPISGHRSVSWYQQTPGQGLQFLFEYFSETQRNKGNFPGRFSGRQFSNSRSEMNVSTLELGDSALYLCASSLETGLNEQFFGPGTRLTVL.

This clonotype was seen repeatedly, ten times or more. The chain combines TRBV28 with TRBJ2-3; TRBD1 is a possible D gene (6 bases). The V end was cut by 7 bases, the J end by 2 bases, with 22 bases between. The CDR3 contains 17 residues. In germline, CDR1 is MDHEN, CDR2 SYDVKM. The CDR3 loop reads CASTPPGTTTLTDTQYF. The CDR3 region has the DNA TGTGCCAGCACCCCACCCGGGACAACAACCCTCACAGATACGCAGTATTTT.

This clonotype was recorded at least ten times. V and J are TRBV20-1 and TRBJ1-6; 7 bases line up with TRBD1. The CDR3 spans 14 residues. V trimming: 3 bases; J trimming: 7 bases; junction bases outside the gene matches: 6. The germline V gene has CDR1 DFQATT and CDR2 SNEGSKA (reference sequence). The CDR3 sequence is CSASTQGVNSPLHF. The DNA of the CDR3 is TGCAGTGCTAGTACCCAGGGGGTGAATTCACCCCTCCACTTT.